Below, 10 T cell receptor beta chains from the same sample are listed, as sequenced in a study of Graves' ophthalmopathy and Graves' hyperthyroidism. Amplification targeted the TCR beta CDR3 regions, with RNA transcripts as the source material. First-round RT-PCR relied on HTBI primers, and a second-round multiplex PCR came next. One entry per CDR3 protein results from TCRdb running MiXCR on the multiplex PCR reads. In the table there are about 660,000 distinct CDR3 sequences, about 40% of which are singletons. Sequencing was carried out using peripheral blood. These receptors were collected from an adult man with Graves' ophthalmopathy.

The rearrangement uses TRBV19 and TRBJ1-2; the match to TRBD1 covers 9 bases. Trimming removed 11 bases from V and 6 bases from J; junction bases left unmatched: 16. Looked up from germline, CDR1 is LNHDA and CDR2 is SQIVND (reference sequence). The CDR3 extends over 15 amino acids. The CDR3 region has the DNA TGTGCCTGGAGTGGCGTGGGACAGGGACTGAATGGCTACACCTTC. Translated, it gives CAWSGVGQGLNGYTF.

Comment on this clonotype: This could be a read error, since a much larger clone is one nucleotide away. As the CDR3 is not closed by the conserved phenylalanine or tryptophan, this likely results from a read error. The chain recombines TRBV7-8 with TRBJ2-5, with D perhaps matching TRBD1 or TRBD2 (7 bases each). This CDR3 has 16 residues. Germline V gene sequence: CDR1 SGHVS, CDR2 FQNEAQ. V was shortened by 5 bases and J by 4 bases, with 20 bases between the two germline ends. The CDR3 reads CASSNSVGGGGETQYL. The CDR3 DNA is TGTGCCAGCAGCAATTCGGTGGGAGGGGGCGGAGAGACCCAGTACCTC.

At least ten counts were recorded for this clonotype. The V and J genes are TRBV7-9 and TRBJ1-2; 7 bases agree with TRBD1. J lost 9 bases, V lost 7 bases, and 8 bases had no gene match. The CDR3 has 12 residues. From germline, CDR1 is SEHNR and CDR2 FQNEAQ (reference sequence). The CDR3 DNA reads TGTGCCAGCACCCCAGGGGGGGGGAGCTACACCTTC. This gives the protein CASTPGGGSYTF.

The table lists this clonotype with many counts. The chain is built from TRBV7-9 and TRBJ1-1, with a weak D call TRBD1 (6 bases). CDR3 size: 14 residues. CDR1 is SEHNR, CDR2 FQNEAQ, per germline (reference sequence). V shed 6 bases and J shed 5 bases, with 16 bases lying between them. The CDR3 region is CASRPNQGMTEAFF. The CDR3 DNA is TGTGCCAGCAGACCCAATCAGGGGATGACTGAAGCTTTCTTT.

V gene TRBV19 combines with J gene TRBJ1-1; D possibly corresponds to TRBD1 (6 bases). Trimming removed 5 bases at V and 7 bases at J, with 17 bases between. This CDR3 comprises 14 residues. CDR1 is LNHDA, CDR2 SQIVND, per germline (reference sequence). The CDR3 is CASSLRGTGSEAFF. DNA of the CDR3: TGTGCCAGTAGTCTTAGGGGGACGGGCAGTGAAGCTTTCTTT.

This clonotype came up a few times. V usage is TRBV4-2 and J usage is TRBJ2-5; perhaps TRBD1 as D (6 bases). The V end lost 0 bases, the J end lost 3 bases, and 17 bases lay between the germline ends. The germline V gene encodes CDR1 LGHNA and CDR2 YNFKEQ. The CDR3 runs to 17 residues. CDR3 region: CASSQEPGADGEETQYF. The CDR3 DNA reads as TGTGCCAGCAGCCAAGAACCAGGGGCCGATGGCGAAGAGACCCAGTACTTC.

Remarks on this clonotype: Compared with germline, one end of the junction differs, possibly owing to a read error. V usage is TRBV7-8 and J usage is TRBJ2-7, with 7 bases fitting TRBD1. The CDR3 totals 13 residues. Germline values: CDR1 SGHVS, CDR2 FQNEAQ. The CDR3 nucleotides read TGCGCCAGCAGACCGACAGGGACAGACGAGCAGTACTTC. This codes for CASRPTGTDEQYF.

Concerning this clonotype itself: Given a much more abundant clone one base away, this may be a read error. V is TRBV10-2 and J is TRBJ1-1; D is undetermined. This CDR3 spans 13 amino acids. Germline CDR1 and CDR2: WSHSY and SAAADI. CDR3 protein: CAGSDQEYTEAFF. CDR3 sequence (DNA): TGCGCCGGCAGCGACCAGGAGTACACTGAAGCTTTCTTT.

This clonotype appeared a single time. This chain connects TRBV12-3 or TRBV12-4 to TRBJ2-7; D is undetermined. This CDR3 has 11 residues. The V end lost 4 bases, the J end lost 6 bases, and 7 bases lay between the germline ends. CDR3 sequence reads: CASSSFCEQYF. The CDR3, as DNA: TGTGCCAGCAGTTCTTTCTGCGAGCAGTACTTC.

This clonotype appeared many times. This rearrangement joins TRBV12-3 or TRBV12-4 to TRBJ2-5, with D possibly being TRBD1 (6 bases). The V and J ends lost 5 bases and 5 bases respectively, with 12 bases between them. This CDR3 comprises 13 residues. The CDR3 sequence is CASSTSGVETQYF. The CDR3 bases are TGTGCCAGCAGTACTTCAGGGGTGGAGACCCAGTACTTC.